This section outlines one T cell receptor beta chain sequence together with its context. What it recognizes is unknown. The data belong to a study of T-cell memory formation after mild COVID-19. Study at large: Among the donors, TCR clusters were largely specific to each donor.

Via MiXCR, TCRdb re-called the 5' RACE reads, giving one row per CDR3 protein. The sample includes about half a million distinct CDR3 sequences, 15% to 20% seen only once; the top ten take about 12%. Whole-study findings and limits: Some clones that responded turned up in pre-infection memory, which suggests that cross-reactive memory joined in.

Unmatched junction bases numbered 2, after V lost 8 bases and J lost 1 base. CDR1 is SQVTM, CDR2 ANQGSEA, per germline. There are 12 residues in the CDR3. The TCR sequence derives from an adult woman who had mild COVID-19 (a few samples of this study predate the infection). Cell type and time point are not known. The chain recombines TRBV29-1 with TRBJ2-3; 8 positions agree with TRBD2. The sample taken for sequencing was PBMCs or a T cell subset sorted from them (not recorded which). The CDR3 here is CSSGSGTDTQYF. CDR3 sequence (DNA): TGCAGCAGCGGGAGCGGCACAGATACGCAGTATTTT.